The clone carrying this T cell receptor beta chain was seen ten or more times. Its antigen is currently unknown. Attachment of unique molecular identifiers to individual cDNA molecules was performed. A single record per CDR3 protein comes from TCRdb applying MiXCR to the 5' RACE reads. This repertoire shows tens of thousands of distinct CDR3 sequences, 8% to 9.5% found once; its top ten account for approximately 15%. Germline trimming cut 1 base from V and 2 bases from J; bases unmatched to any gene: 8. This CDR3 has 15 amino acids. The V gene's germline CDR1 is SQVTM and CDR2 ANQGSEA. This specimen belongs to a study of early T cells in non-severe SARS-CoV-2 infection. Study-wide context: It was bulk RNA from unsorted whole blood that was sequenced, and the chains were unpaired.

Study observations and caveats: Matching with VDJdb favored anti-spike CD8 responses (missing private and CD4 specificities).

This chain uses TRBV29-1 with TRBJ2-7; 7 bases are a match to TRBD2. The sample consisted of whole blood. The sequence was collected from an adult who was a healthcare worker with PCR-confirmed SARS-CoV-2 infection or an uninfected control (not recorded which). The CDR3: CSVEGLGGSPYEQYF. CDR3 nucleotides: TGCAGCGTTGAAGGACTTGGCGGGAGTCCCTACGAGCAGTACTTC.